What follows are 28 T cell receptor beta chains derived from one specimen sequenced in a study of post-analysis software for immune sequencing data. Broader study findings: Relative to controls, patients had about five TRBV segments at higher frequency, with TRBV5-6, TRBV5-1 and TRBV20-1 among these.

Built from TCR beta cDNA, the libraries had unique molecular identifiers in them. TCRdb itself ran the PCR reads through MiXCR, one entry per CDR3 protein. The sample records hundreds of thousands of distinct CDR3 sequences, about 32% being singletons. For these receptors, no antigen is known. The sample consisted of blood. The origin of the receptors is a girl aged 10-17 years with multiple sclerosis.

The chain recombines TRBV12-3 or TRBV12-4 with TRBJ1-5, with D possibly TRBD1 on 6 matching bases. The CDR3 is made up of 14 amino acids. The ends were cut back, 4 bases at V and 1 base at J, with 8 bases in the middle. CDR3: CASSSGHSNQPQHF. The CDR3 nucleotides are TGTGCCAGCAGTTCGGGACACAGCAATCAGCCCCAGCATTTT.

The gene calls are TRBV15 and TRBJ2-7; D ambiguous. The V gene's germline CDR1 is LNHNV and CDR2 YYDKDF (reference sequence). Deletions cut 1 base from V and 5 bases from J, with 18 bases between. The CDR3 covers 16 residues. CDR3 sequence reads: CATSRVLGQYPHEQYF. The CDR3 bases are TGTGCCACCAGCAGAGTCCTCGGGCAGTACCCCCACGAGCAGTACTTC.

The chain is built from TRBV7-2 and TRBJ2-7, with a weak D call TRBD2 (5 bases). The tail of the sequence fits TRBJ2-4 better, so the J call may be wrong. The germline V gene encodes CDR1 SGHTA and CDR2 FQGNSA. This CDR3 has 16 amino acids. CDR3 DNA: TGTGCCAGCAGCCCTCTGGGGAGCGTAGCCAAAAACATTCAGTACTTC. Protein: CASSPLGSVAKNIQYF.

The chain has TRBV27 and TRBJ1-4; possible D gene TRBD1, 5 bases. The CDR3 runs to 13 residues. Germline V gene sequence: CDR1 MNHEY, CDR2 SMNVEV (reference sequence). Trimming took off 6 bases at V and 8 bases at J, with 13 bases between the two ends. In nucleotides, the CDR3 is TGTGCCAGCAGCTTGGACCGACAGGAAAAACTGTTTTTT. As protein: CASSLDRQEKLFF.

This sequence joins TRBV5-6 and TRBJ2-7; 8 bases agree with TRBD1. TRBJ2-4 explains the end of the DNA better; the J call may be wrong. Germline CDR1 reads SGHDT; CDR2 reads YYEEEE. There are 14 residues in the CDR3. For the CDR3, the DNA is TGTGCCAGCAGCGGGGGACAGGCTGTGTACATTCAGTACTTC. Its translation: CASSGGQAVYIQYF.

The chain has TRBV5-5 and TRBJ1-4, with no clear D. Germline CDR1 SGHKS, CDR2 YYEKEE (reference sequence). V was clipped by 4 bases and J by 5 bases, with 12 bases between them. The CDR3 contains 14 residues. In nucleotides, the CDR3 is TGTGCCAGCAGCCCAGGACCTGTAAATGAAAAACTGTTTTTT. Its protein is CASSPGPVNEKLFF.

The sample holds a few counts of this clonotype. The V call is TRBV20-1, the J call TRBJ2-5; 9 bases agree with TRBD2. CDR1 and CDR2 from the germline V gene are DFQATT and SNEGSKA (reference sequence). This CDR3 is 15 amino acids long. V lost 3 bases and J lost 5; bases outside the gene matches: 10. CDR3 nucleotide sequence: TGCAGTGCTAGGCGGATAGCGGGGGTGAGGGAGACCCAGTACTTC. Translating it yields CSARRIAGVRETQYF.

This clonotype was counted only a few times. The chain carries TRBV10-3 and TRBJ1-1; D may be TRBD1 (5 bases). Germline assignment: CDR1 ENHRY and CDR2 SYGVKD. The V end was cut by 7 bases, the J end by 4 bases, with 16 bases between. CDR3 size: 14 residues. The DNA for the CDR3 is TGTGCCATCACCCAAGGGGTAGAGTTCACTGAAGCTTTCTTT. It codes for CAITQGVEFTEAFF.

The CDR3 protein is CATRNRGSYNEQYF. Written as DNA, the CDR3 is TGTGCCACCAGAAACAGGGGATCCTACAATGAGCAGTACTTC. The genes are TRBV24-1 and TRBJ2-1, with 7 bases lining up with TRBD1. The end of the DNA fits TRBJ2-7 better, so the J call may be wrong. The CDR3 contains 14 residues. Germline V gives CDR1 KGHDR, CDR2 SFDVKD.

In its sample, this clonotype was seen once. The chain recombines TRBV3-1 with TRBJ2-1, with a weak D call TRBD1 (6 bases). This CDR3 spans 15 amino acids. Germline assignment: CDR1 LGHDT and CDR2 YNNKEL (reference sequence). Between the trimmed V and J ends, which lost 5 bases and 3 bases, there was a span of 14 bases. DNA of the CDR3: TGTGCCAGCAGCACTTCTAGGGGGAACTACAATGAGCAGTTCTTC. This translates into CASSTSRGNYNEQFF.

J is TRBJ2-1 and V is TRBV20-1; 9 bases fit TRBD1. Per germline, CDR1 DFQATT and CDR2 SNEGSKA (reference sequence). The CDR3 length is 10 residues. J lost 15 bases, V lost 6 bases, and 6 bases had no gene match. The CDR3 nucleotides read TGCAGTGCCCCCGGGACAGGGCGGTTCTTC. Translation: CSAPGTGRFF.

This clonotype has more than one count but fewer than ten. This chain joins TRBV20-1 and TRBJ2-5, with TRBD2 as a possible D gene (6 bases). The CDR3 is 16 residues long. V lost 6 bases and J lost 5, with 25 bases in between. Germline V gene data show CDR1 as DFQATT and CDR2 as SNEGSKA (reference sequence). This chain's CDR3 is CSAEIRAGMGWETQYF. As DNA, the CDR3 is TGCAGTGCCGAGATTCGTGCGGGGATGGGTTGGGAGACCCAGTACTTC.

This clonotype occurred many times. J is TRBJ2-4 and V is TRBV7-2, with TRBD1 matching 7 bases. Losses at the gene ends were 1 base for V and 0 bases for J; bases not matched to a gene: 3. The CDR3 has 16 residues. CDR1 is SGHTA and CDR2 is FQGNSA in the germline V gene. CDR3: CASSLGGGAAKNIQYF. As DNA, the CDR3 is TGTGCCAGCAGCTTAGGAGGGGGCGCAGCCAAAAACATTCAGTACTTC.

A few counts support this clonotype. The chain joins TRBV6-6 to TRBJ2-7, with 7 positions matching TRBD1. The CDR3 length is 15 residues. Germline trimming cut 6 bases from V and 5 bases from J; bases unmatched to any gene: 13. In germline, CDR1 is MNHNY, CDR2 SVGAGI (reference sequence). CDR3 DNA sequence: TGTGCCAGCAGCCGAATACAGGGGAAGTCCCACGAGCAGTACTTC. The encoded protein is CASSRIQGKSHEQYF.

Only a few counts were recorded for this clonotype. The chain carries TRBV27 and TRBJ1-2; maybe TRBD1 (5 bases). V lost 5 bases, J lost 4 bases, and 14 bases lay in between. The CDR3 has 14 amino acids. Germline lookup yields CDR1 MNHEY and CDR2 SMNVEV (reference sequence). CDR3 region: CASSGERRGYGYTF. The CDR3 DNA follows: TGTGCCAGCAGTGGCGAGAGGAGGGGCTATGGCTACACCTTC.

This chain uses TRBV27 with TRBJ2-3; 7 bases align to TRBD1. Germline CDR1 MNHEY, CDR2 SMNVEV (reference sequence). This CDR3 is 15 amino acids long. After removal of 5 bases from V and 1 base from J, the junction contained 6 bases not matched to a gene. The CDR3 sequence is CASSRRQGGTDTQYF. CDR3 sequence (DNA): TGTGCCAGCAGTCGTCGACAGGGAGGCACAGATACGCAGTATTTT.

This clonotype was recorded a few times. CDR3 DNA sequence: TGCAGCGGAGGACAGGGGGAGGAGACCCAGTACTTC. This encodes CSGGQGEETQYF. V gene TRBV29-1 combines with J gene TRBJ2-5; 10 nucleotides match TRBD1. CDR1 and CDR2 (germline): SQVTM, ANQGSEA. V lost 7 bases to trimming and J lost 5 bases; unmatched junction nucleotides: 4. The CDR3 length is 12 residues.

A few counts support this clonotype. The rearrangement links TRBV5-1 to TRBJ2-5, with 8 bases that match TRBD2. V lost 5 bases, J lost 2 bases, and 8 bases stayed unmatched. Germline CDR1 is SGHRS and CDR2 is YFSETQ. The CDR3 is 15 residues long. This CDR3 reads CASSDRRGAQETQYF. The CDR3 nucleotides are TGCGCCAGCAGTGATCGGCGGGGGGCACAAGAGACCCAGTACTTC.

The chain couples TRBV7-9 to TRBJ2-7, with 7 bases aligning to TRBD1. Germline V gene sequence: CDR1 SEHNR, CDR2 FQNEAQ (reference sequence). CDR3 length: 15 residues. V was pared by 5 bases and J by 0 bases, with 7 bases of the junction left unmatched. The CDR3 spells CASSLGQANSYEQYF. CDR3 coding DNA: TGTGCCAGCAGCCTCGGACAGGCGAACTCCTACGAGCAGTACTTC.

This clonotype showed up just a few times. This chain links TRBV12-3 or TRBV12-4 with TRBJ2-1; 11 bases align to TRBD2. Losses at the gene ends were 5 bases for V and 8 bases for J; bases not matched to a gene: 5. This CDR3 has 14 amino acids. CDR3: CASSRLAGMDEQFF. The DNA for the CDR3 is TGTGCCAGCAGTCGACTAGCGGGAATGGATGAGCAGTTCTTC.

The chain has TRBV20-1 and TRBJ2-3; weak D call: TRBD2 (5 bases). CDR1 is DFQATT, CDR2 SNEGSKA, per germline (reference sequence). Trimming cost V 2 bases and J 4 bases, with 10 bases left between them. This CDR3 has 13 residues. The CDR3, as DNA: TGCAGTGCTAGACCTTGGGGAGCAGATACGCAGTATTTT. It yields the protein CSARPWGADTQYF.

This clonotype showed up just a few times. This chain uses TRBV7-2 with TRBJ1-2, with unresolved D. The length of the CDR3 is 14 residues. Germline CDR1 reads SGHTA; CDR2 reads FQGNSA. The V end lost 2 bases, the J end lost 6 bases, and 13 bases lay between the germline ends. In DNA form, the CDR3 reads TGTGCCAGCAGCTTAATAAAAAGGGAGGATGGCTACACCTTC. Protein: CASSLIKREDGYTF. Based on the CDR3 plus reference TRBV7-2 and TRBJ1-2, the full variable domain is GAGVSQSPSNKVTEKGKDVELRCDPISGHTALYWYRQSLGQGLEFLIYFQGNSAPDKSGLPSDRFSAERTGGSVSTLTIQRTQQEDSAVYLCASSLIKREDGYTFGSGTRLTVV.

V usage is TRBV6-2 or TRBV6-3 and J usage is TRBJ2-5, with a weak D call TRBD1 (6 bases). Trimming stripped 0 bases from V and 0 bases from J, with 17 bases between. Germline V gene lookup returns CDR1 MNHEY and CDR2 SVGEGT. There are 18 residues in the CDR3. The CDR3 loop is CASSYSTRRGSHQETQYF. CDR3 sequence (DNA): TGTGCCAGCAGTTACTCGACTCGAAGGGGGTCCCACCAAGAGACCCAGTACTTC.

This clonotype was recorded many times. The chain uses TRBV6-2 or TRBV6-3 and TRBJ2-7; no clear D. This CDR3 spans 11 amino acids. V gave up 6 bases and J gave up 0 bases, with 3 bases separating them. Germline loops: CDR1 MNHEY, CDR2 SVGEGT. CDR3 region: CASRSSYEQYF. CDR3 sequence (DNA): TGTGCCAGCAGGAGCTCCTACGAGCAGTACTTC.

The chain is built from TRBV10-2 and TRBJ2-3, with D possibly matching TRBD1 (5 bases). CDR1 WSHSY and CDR2 SAAADI come from the germline V gene. The CDR3 has 14 amino acids. V was shortened by 8 bases and J by 1 base, with 13 bases between the two germline ends. The CDR3 loop reads CASGKAGRTDTQYF. In nucleotides, the CDR3 is TGCGCCAGCGGGAAGGCAGGGCGCACAGATACGCAGTATTTT.

V and J are TRBV29-1 and TRBJ1-1, with a possible D match to TRBD1 (5 bases). The CDR3 has 12 residues. Germline lookup yields CDR1 SQVTM and CDR2 ANQGSEA. Deletions cut 3 bases from V and 6 bases from J, with 11 bases between. In DNA form, the CDR3 reads TGCAGCGTTGAGACAGTTGCCGCTGAAGCTTTCTTT. Its translation: CSVETVAAEAFF. Looking up the rest from reference TRBV29-1 and TRBJ1-1 gives the full variable domain: SAVISQKPSRDICQRGTSLTIQCQVDSQVTMMFWYRQQPGQSLTLIATANQGSEATYESGFVIDKFPISRPNLTFSTLTVSNMSPEDSSIYLCSVETVAAEAFFGQGTRLTVV.

This clonotype has just a few counts. V usage is TRBV20-1 and J usage is TRBJ2-3; possibly TRBD2 for D (5 bases). V lost 2 bases to trimming and J lost 2 bases, with 14 bases between them. Germline V gene sequence: CDR1 DFQATT, CDR2 SNEGSKA (reference sequence). The CDR3 is 15 amino acids. The CDR3 DNA is TGCAGTGCTAGAAATCCAATAGCGTTCACAGATACGCAGTATTTT. Residues: CSARNPIAFTDTQYF.

Turning to this clonotype: A single base separates this from a much larger clone, so it may be a read error. This chain links TRBV20-1 with TRBJ2-5; D unclear. The CDR3 is made up of 13 amino acids. Germline CDR1 and CDR2: DFQATT and SNEGSKA (reference sequence). The ends were cut back, 6 bases at V and 11 bases at J, with 22 bases in the middle. The CDR3 sequence: CSAESTVYNEQYF. The CDR3 coding sequence is TGCAGTGCCGAATCCACGGTCTACAATGAGCAGTACTTC.